These 6 T cell receptor beta chains were all obtained from the same sample, sequenced in a study of human T cells and chemical hapten exposure. TCRdb independently ran MiXCR on the RACE reads; one entry per CDR3 protein. The sample contains a few hundred thousand distinct CDR3 sequences, around 5.5% of which appear only once. As to time point: pre-sensitization, week 0. Treatment specified: therapeutic diphenylcyclopropenone sensitization with weekly scalp DPC. This sample comprised whole blood, obtained in connection with sensitization to the hapten diphenylcyclopropenone (DPC). Receptor source: a woman between 18 and 29 years old with alopecia areata. Some clones in this sample may be carry-over from other donors' samples.

This clonotype occurred many times. The gene calls are TRBV20-1 and TRBJ1-5; a weak D match, TRBD1 (5 bases). V was shortened by 4 bases and J by 2 bases, with 12 bases between the two germline ends. Germline V gene sequence: CDR1 DFQATT, CDR2 SNEGSKA (reference sequence). The CDR3 has 14 amino acids. CDR3 bases: TGCAGTGCTATGATGGGGGGAGGCAATCAGCCCCAGCATTTT. This sequence encodes CSAMMGGGNQPQHF.

This clonotype came up a few times. The V call is TRBV3-1, the J call TRBJ2-2; 8 bases map to TRBD1. V shed 7 bases and J 0 bases; nucleotides not matched to a gene: 10. The CDR3 runs 17 residues. Looked up from germline, CDR1 is LGHDT and CDR2 is YNNKEL (reference sequence). For the CDR3, the DNA is TGTGCCAGCACCCAGGGACAGGCAGAACCGAACACCGGGGAGCTGTTTTTT. Protein sequence: CASTQGQAEPNTGELFF.

This clonotype was detected many times. This chain joins TRBV29-1 and TRBJ1-2; D gene unclear. Per germline, CDR1 SQVTM and CDR2 ANQGSEA. V dropped 6 bases and J dropped 2 bases, with 13 bases sitting between them. The CDR3 covers 13 residues. CDR3 bases: TGCAGCGTGCGTGAGTTAGGGAACTATGGCTACACCTTC. Translation: CSVRELGNYGYTF.

This clonotype has a count of ten or more. This chain links TRBV29-1 with TRBJ1-4; D is unresolved. Trimming cost V 6 bases and J 0 bases, with 11 bases left between them. The germline V gene encodes CDR1 SQVTM and CDR2 ANQGSEA. CDR3 length: 14 amino acids. The DNA of the CDR3 is TGCAGCGTAGGACTCCTTACAACTAATGAAAAACTGTTTTTT. It codes for CSVGLLTTNEKLFF.

At least ten counts were recorded for this clonotype. V and J are TRBV5-4 and TRBJ1-1; D gene uncertain. This CDR3 contains 15 residues. Germline CDR1 reads SGHNT; CDR2 reads YYREEE (reference sequence). Trimming took 1 base from V and 1 from J, leaving 11 bases between them. For the CDR3, the DNA is TGTGCCAGCAGCTTGTCAGGTACCAAGAACACTGAAGCTTTCTTT. Its translation is CASSLSGTKNTEAFF.

This clonotype was counted a few times. J is TRBJ1-3 and V is TRBV3-1; D gene unclear. Germline V CDR1 and CDR2: LGHDT, YNNKEL (reference sequence). This CDR3 spans 15 amino acids. The V and J ends lost 6 bases and 0 bases respectively, with 12 bases between them. The CDR3 nucleotides read TGTGCCAGCAGGATTGGGCACCACTCTGGAAACACCATATATTTT. Protein product: CASRIGHHSGNTIYF.